The present TCR beta chain was sequenced within a study of shared clonotypes between healthy human individuals. Trimming removed 6 bases from V and 1 base from J, with 15 bases in between. Germline V lookup: CDR1 SGHTA, CDR2 FQGNSA. The CDR3 runs to 15 residues. As concerns this clone: Its antigen is still unknown.

Once extracted for a subset, genomic DNA was divided evenly among several immunoSEQ plates. Here immunoSEQ multiplex PCR was the method, and the copy in TCRdb shows in-frame clones only, minus some. This sample carries roughly 1,600,000 clones, roughly 98.5% of them seen once, and the ten largest clones take over 0.3%. Notes on the study in general: Non-shared clonotypes displayed generation probabilities falling below those of clonotypes present in all four donors. Naive subsets generally exceeded memory subsets in estimated richness. Clonotype sharing levels among donors were expected to vary with sequencing depth.

The chain uses TRBV7-2 and TRBJ2-5; D remains unclear. Sequencing was carried out using naive CD4+ T cells sorted from blood. Described subset: CD45RA+ positively selected. The TCR sequence derives from a man in his thirties or forties in good health. CDR3 sequence: CASSQRLRIQETQYF. CDR3 nucleotides: TGTGCCAGCAGTCAAAGGCTACGAATCCAAGAGACCCAGTACTTC.